This T cell receptor beta chain derives from a study of Ad26.COV2.S vaccination and SARS-CoV-2 variants. The table came from immunoSEQ multiplex PCR; TCRdb's copy has only in-frame clones and leaves some out. The data show fewer than 400,000 clones, around four fifths seen once. The CDR3 runs to 17 residues. After removal of 0 bases from V and 2 bases from J, the junction contained 10 bases not matched to a gene. In germline, CDR1 is SGDLS, CDR2 YYNGEE. Specified treatment: over 15 received Ad26.COV2.S at low or high dose, single or two shots; several received placebo; per-sample allocation not given. Collection of the samples took place on day 63 after the first injection of vaccine or placebo.

The specimen was peripheral blood, collected in a trial of Ad26.COV2.S vaccine versus placebo. The genes are TRBV9 and TRBJ2-7, with 8 bases identical to TRBD2. The sequence was collected from a person aged 18 to 65 who received the Ad26.COV2.S COVID-19 vaccine or a placebo. In DNA, the CDR3 is TGTGCCAGCAGCGTAGATGATAGCGGGACCACAGCCTACGAGCAGTACTTC. This encodes CASSVDDSGTTAYEQYF.